This TCR beta chain was captured by sequencing in a study of cytomegalovirus exposure and HLA in healthy donors. Assay used: immunoSEQ multiplex PCR; TCRdb lists only in-frame clones, some missing. The sample includes about 82,000 clones, 90% to 95% of them seen just once. Study-level findings and limits: While the bulk of TCR sequences proved rare, some public TCRs turned up in many donors. Specificity of a few CMV-associated chains for CMV antigens was verified in vitro. The classifier reportedly diagnosed cytomegalovirus status with high sensitivity and specificity.

A remark on this clone: The antigen is not known.

Germline CDR1 and CDR2: SEHNR and FQNEAQ (reference sequence). This CDR3 has 15 residues. The ends were cut back, 5 bases at V and 2 bases at J, with 16 bases in the middle. The source material was PBMCs. V is TRBV7-9 and J is TRBJ2-7; maybe TRBD1 (6 bases). This receptor was taken from a young woman in good health and CMV-seronegative. CDR3 coding DNA: TGTGCCAGCAGCCCGAGGGGGACACCGACCTACGAGCAGTACTTC. This codes for CASSPRGTPTYEQYF. The whole variable domain, filled in from reference TRBV7-9 and TRBJ2-7, reads DTGVSQNPRHKITKRGQNVTFRCDPISEHNRLYWYRQTLGQGPEFLTYFQNEAQLEKSRLLSDRFSAERPKGSFSTLEIQRTEQGDSAMYLCASSPRGTPTYEQYFGPGTRLTVT.